The T cell receptor (beta chain) under discussion was sequenced for a study of T cells in Graves' hyperthyroidism and ophthalmopathy. V was clipped by 6 bases and J by 5 bases; unmatched bases: 13. CDR1 and CDR2 from the germline V gene are LGHNT and FRNRAP. The CDR3 covers 15 residues. The investigators amplified TCR beta CDR3 regions from RNA transcripts. A set of HTBI primers served as the primers for a first-round RT-PCR of the TCR CDR3. TCRdb re-analysed the multiplex PCR reads in MiXCR, keeping a single row per CDR3 protein. The table has some 560,000 distinct CDR3 sequences, 15% to 18% seen once; the top ten hold under 8%. This clonotype was observed a handful of times.

Sequencing used blood. This rearrangement joins TRBV12-5 to TRBJ2-7; 7 bases agree with TRBD1. The sequence was obtained from a woman between 25 and 40 years old with Graves' hyperthyroidism. CDR3 DNA: TGTGCTAGTGGCCAACAGGGGCGGTCGGCTGACGAGCAGTACTTC. Amino acid sequence: CASGQQGRSADEQYF.